This TCR beta chain originates from a study of blood T cells in healthy people across ages (dated by TCRdb to the mid-2010s). For context, the study as a whole: In model experiments, roughly one uniquely barcoded TCR beta cDNA molecule per two T cells was captured by template switching. The study analyzed two additional independent replicas of 1 million unique cDNA reads from the same blood draw for two donors, one aged 18 to 29 and one aged 80 or older. To avoid experimental bias, donors of different ages were randomly spread across the sequencing lanes. To track age-related changes in TCR beta repertoire diversity, the study relied on deep sequencing normalized with unique cDNA molecular identifiers. The donors were divided into four age groups: young (average around 16 years), middle-aged (about 39), aged (approximately 62) and long-lived (roughly 82). What the study reported, not specific to this receptor: The long-lived group showed more naive CD4+ T cells, fewer expanded clones and increased TCR diversity than the aged group, suggesting age selection. There was a strong correlation between observed TCR beta diversity and the percentage of naive T cells measured by flow cytometry. Observed TCR beta diversity per million T cells fell roughly linearly with age, and a significant reduction was already apparent by age about 36. Estimates of total diversity based on one million sequenced T cells were regarded as lower bounds and as underestimates. Donor CMV infection status was unknown, potentially confounding age-related changes in expanded clonotypes. Because profiling used bulk unsorted PBMCs, naive and antigen-experienced compartments could not be compared conclusively.

Notes on this clonotype: Its binding antigen is unknown. No base-level quality is on record; no much larger clone is a single base apart.

The CDR3 runs 15 residues from the cysteine to the phenylalanine. Only CDR3 DNA is held: 45 bases, read in frame from base 1. V loses 8 bases at its end and J loses 4 bases; junction bases beyond the gene matches: 8. CDR1 and CDR2 are drawn from the germline V gene: SNHLY, FYNNEI. The protocol used for the library was 5' RACE. Reads for this sample came from an Illumina HiSeq 2500. A second PCR of roughly 6 to 12 cycles was performed with a sample-barcoded 5' primer and a J-beta primer mix. A template-switch 5' adaptor carrying 12 random nucleotides introduced a unique molecular identifier onto each TCR beta cDNA molecule. Each sample yielded at least 3 million CDR3-containing paired-end reads. All of the RNA was converted into first-strand cDNA using the Mint cDNA synthesis kit, with a TRBC-specific oligonucleotide serving as the primer. Following uracil-DNA glycosylase treatment, all cDNA underwent a first 18-cycle PCR with the universal primers M1SS and BC2_uni_R. The study's own analysis went as follows. For normalization, 1 million high-quality reads, each with a distinct molecular identifier, were randomly selected from each sample. Reads with shared molecular identifiers were discarded instead of being binned into consensus sequences. MiTCR, with a Q25 quality threshold and the strictest error-elimination algorithm, was used for CDR3 identification, clonotype clustering and error correction. A nonparametric unseen species model using Euler transformation provided a lower-bound estimate of total TCR beta diversity. TCRdb reprocessed the public reads (quality trimming at Q25 with fastp, clone calling with MiXCR) and kept in-frame beta chains. When rows share a CDR3 protein, they turn into one entry using the most common DNA and genes. The V and J calls reflect TCRdb's pipeline rather than the authors' work. This sample gives about 800,000 distinct CDR3 sequences in total; 46% of them show up just once. Clones ranked in the top ten supply less than 20% of the sample.

The roughly 39 donors, aged about 6 to 95 years, were systemically healthy Caucasian individuals from Russia. Each donor gave 8 to 10 milliliters of peripheral blood, collected into EDTA-treated Vacutainer tubes. Ficoll-Paque density-gradient centrifugation was used to isolate PBMCs, with at least 7 million per sample. Total RNA, at least 6 micrograms per sample, was extracted from PBMCs with Trizol reagent. The percentages of naive CD45RAhigh/CD27high T cells were determined by flow cytometry on a PBMC aliquot from every donor. Recombination linked TRBV2 to TRBJ2-5, with TRBD2 matching 12 junction bases. Sequenced: blood. This sequence originates from a man older than 75 in good health. For the CDR3, the sequence is CASRRLAGAPETQYF. The DNA reads as follows: TGTGCCAGCCGGAGACTAGCGGGGGCACCAGAGACCCAGTACTTC. The variable domain in full, with residues beyond the CDR3 obtained from the reference TRBV2 and TRBJ2-5 genes, is EPEVTQTPSHQVTQMGQEVILRCVPISNHLYFYWYRQILGQKVEFLVSFYNNEISEKSEIFDDQFSVERPDGSNFTLKIRSTKLEDSAMYFCASRRLAGAPETQYFGPGTRLLVL.